Each of the 23 T cell receptor beta chains below was sequenced from the same sample in a study of metastatic and nonmetastatic thyroid tumors. With MiXCR, TCRdb reprocessed the PCR reads. Here the sample spans under 75,000 clones, roughly 18% being singletons. All patients reached thyroid surgery having received no treatment beforehand. The specimen sequenced was blood. The receptor source for this set is a female donor with papillary thyroid cancer or a benign thyroid nodule (not recorded which). Some clones in this sample may be carry-over from other donors' samples.

Remarks on this clone: Germline and junction disagree at one end, which may indicate a read error. This chain connects TRBV9 to TRBJ2-7; 8 nucleotides line up with TRBD2. Germline lookup yields CDR1 SGDLS and CDR2 YYNGEE. The CDR3 contains 15 residues. CDR3 region: CASSVGTRGSYEQYF. CDR3 bases: TGTGCCAGCAGCGTCGGGACTAGAGGGAGCTACGAGCAATACTTC.

This clone was detected only a few times. This chain joins TRBV27 and TRBJ2-7; the match to TRBD2 covers 8 bases. CDR3 length equals 15 residues. After removal of 4 bases from V and 3 bases from J, the junction contained 8 bases not matched to a gene. From germline, CDR1 is MNHEY and CDR2 SMNVEV (reference sequence). For the CDR3, the DNA is TGTGCCAGCAGTTCCCCAGGTAGCGGGGACTACGAGCAGTACTTC. This sequence encodes CASSSPGSGDYEQYF.

The table lists this clone with many counts. V and J are TRBV30 and TRBJ1-5; D gene unclear. The germline V gene has CDR1 GTSNPN and CDR2 SVGIG (reference sequence). V lost 0 bases and J lost 7, with 13 bases in between. This CDR3 spans 14 amino acids. CDR3 in amino acids: CAWSVSQADQPQHF. The CDR3, as DNA: TGTGCCTGGAGTGTATCCCAGGCCGACCAGCCCCAGCATTTT.

This clone came up many times. CDR3 in amino acids: CAWSVRGADTGELFF. The CDR3 nucleotides read TGTGCCTGGAGTGTACGAGGGGCGGACACCGGGGAGCTGTTTTTT. The chain links TRBV30 to TRBJ2-2; TRBD1 or TRBD2 may be the D gene (5 bases each). The CDR3 extends over 15 amino acids. Deletions cut 0 bases from V and 3 bases from J, with 11 bases between. Germline V lookup: CDR1 GTSNPN, CDR2 SVGIG (reference sequence).

In this sample, this clone turned up many times. The gene calls are TRBV7-9 and TRBJ2-7, with D possibly being TRBD2 (6 bases). Germline-derived CDR1 and CDR2 are SEHNR and FQNEAQ (reference sequence). The V and J ends lost 1 base and 3 bases respectively, with 7 bases between them. There are 13 residues in the CDR3. This CDR3 is CASSLGDFYEQYF. The CDR3 nucleotides are TGTGCCAGCAGCTTAGGGGACTTCTACGAGCAGTACTTC. The complete variable domain, with remaining parts taken from reference TRBV7-9 and TRBJ2-7, reads DTGVSQNPRHKITKRGQNVTFRCDPISEHNRLYWYRQTLGQGPEFLTYFQNEAQLEKSRLLSDRFSAERPKGSFSTLEIQRTEQGDSAMYLCASSLGDFYEQYFGPGTRLTVT.

The chain couples TRBV19 to TRBJ2-3; 9 bases match TRBD2. Germline V gives CDR1 LNHDA, CDR2 SQIVND (reference sequence). The trim removed 0 bases at V and 1 base at J, leaving 5 bases unmatched. This CDR3 contains 17 residues. CDR3 protein: CASSIDLLAGRTDTQYF. As DNA, the CDR3 is TGTGCCAGTAGTATAGACCTCCTAGCGGGGCGCACAGATACGCAGTATTTT.

This clone was counted many times. The chain employs TRBV5-1 and TRBJ1-6, with TRBD1 matching over 8 bases. The CDR3 runs to 16 residues. V was clipped by 4 bases and J by 7 bases; unmatched bases: 10. The germline V gene encodes CDR1 SGHRS and CDR2 YFSETQ. CDR3: CASSLNAGQGNSPLHF. CDR3 in DNA: TGCGCCAGCAGCCTCAACGCCGGACAGGGCAATTCACCCCTCCACTTT.

This clone was observed at least ten times. The rearrangement joins TRBV18 to TRBJ2-7, with TRBD1 matching 11 bases. CDR3 length equals 15 residues. With 3 bases clipped from V and 2 bases from J, the junction kept 3 bases outside the gene matches. Germline V CDR1 and CDR2: KGHSH, LQKENI. The CDR3 spells CASSPGTGGTYEQYF. The CDR3 region has the DNA TGTGCCAGCTCACCCGGGACAGGGGGTACCTACGAGCAGTACTTC.

This clone showed up many times. This sequence joins TRBV7-8 and TRBJ1-1; perhaps TRBD1 as D (6 bases). CDR1 is SGHVS, CDR2 FQNEAQ, per germline. Trimming took off 0 bases at V and 6 bases at J, with 8 bases between the two ends. The CDR3 consists of 13 residues. CDR3 sequence reads: CASSLAGGSEAFF. The CDR3 DNA reads as TGTGCCAGCAGCTTAGCTGGGGGCTCTGAAGCTTTCTTT.

There are many counts of this clone. The rearrangement uses TRBV27 and TRBJ1-2; D remains unclear. The V gene's germline CDR1 is MNHEY and CDR2 SMNVEV (reference sequence). This CDR3 is 15 amino acids long. V was clipped by 2 bases and J by 1 base, with 11 bases between them. The CDR3 DNA reads TGTGCCAGCAGTTTAAAAGGAACCAATAACTATGGCTACACCTTC. Translation: CASSLKGTNNYGYTF.

This clone was counted ten times or more. This may stem from a read error, because a much larger clone lies one nucleotide away. V gene TRBV20-1 combines with J gene TRBJ1-1; unclear D gene. Germline CDR1 DFQATT, CDR2 SNEGSKA (reference sequence). This CDR3 contains 12 residues. This CDR3 is CSARTGNTKAFF. The CDR3 nucleotides are TGCAGTGCTAGGACTGGGAACACTAAAGCTTTCTTT.

The sample holds many counts of this clone. The rearrangement joins TRBV2 to TRBJ2-1; D is possibly TRBD1 or TRBD2 (5 bases each). Germline-derived CDR1 and CDR2 are SNHLY and FYNNEI. The CDR3 is 14 residues long. Trimming took 9 bases from V and 0 from J, leaving 12 bases between them. The CDR3 here is CARGVGDSYNEQFF. CDR3 nucleotide sequence: TGTGCCAGGGGGGTGGGGGACTCCTACAATGAGCAGTTCTTC.

This clone was counted at least ten times. The V call is TRBV28, the J call TRBJ2-1; D possibly matches TRBD1 or TRBD2 (5 bases each). The CDR3 has 15 residues. Trimming cost V 5 bases and J 4 bases, with 15 bases left between them. Germline CDR1 is MDHEN and CDR2 is SYDVKM. CDR3 sequence reads: CASSPGGPLYNEQFF. The DNA of the CDR3 is TGTGCCAGCAGTCCTGGGGGACCTTTATACAATGAGCAGTTCTTC.

This clone has a handful of counts. The genes are TRBV5-1 and TRBJ1-1; D unclear. The CDR3 sequence is 13 residues long. The germline V and J ends were trimmed by 5 bases and 1 base, with 9 bases remaining between them. Germline V gene lookup returns CDR1 SGHRS and CDR2 YFSETQ. CDR3 sequence reads: CASSGSPNTEAFF. The CDR3 nucleotides are TGCGCCAGCAGTGGGTCACCGAACACTGAAGCTTTCTTT.

This clone was recorded many times. The DNA of the CDR3 is TGCGCCAGCAGGATTGGGTACGGACCTAATGAAAAACTGTTTTTT. Translating gives CASRIGYGPNEKLFF. This chain uses TRBV5-1 with TRBJ1-4; D remains unclear. Germline CDR1 is SGHRS and CDR2 is YFSETQ. Between the trimmed V and J ends, which lost 5 bases and 3 bases, there was a span of 14 bases. This CDR3 spans 15 amino acids.

Ten or more counts support this clone. This sequence joins TRBV12-3 or TRBV12-4 and TRBJ1-2; possibly TRBD1 for D (5 bases). Trimming took off 3 bases at V and 5 bases at J, with 19 bases between the two ends. This CDR3 region has 16 residues. CDR3 nucleotide sequence: TGTGCCAGCAGTTTGGGCAGGGAGGAAAGGGGTTATGGCTACACCTTC. Translating it yields CASSLGREERGYGYTF.

Ten or more counts support this clone. The chain joins TRBV6-1 to TRBJ2-1; TRBD2 aligns across 8 bases. CDR3 length: 16 residues. V shed 1 base and J 7 bases; nucleotides not matched to a gene: 9. Germline V CDR1 and CDR2: MNHNS, SASEGT. The CDR3 DNA reads as TGTGCCAGCAGTGAAGTAGTCCTAGCGGGTAAGAATGAGCAGTTCTTC. Translation gives CASSEVVLAGKNEQFF.

In its sample, this clone was seen a few times. The chain recombines TRBV4-1 with TRBJ1-5; D is unclear. The CDR3 has 15 amino acids. The V gene's germline CDR1 is MGHRA and CDR2 YSYEKL. V dropped 0 bases and J dropped 1 base, with 7 bases sitting between them. The CDR3 protein is CASSQDGGSNQPQHF. CDR3 DNA: TGCGCCAGCAGCCAAGATGGTGGGAGCAATCAGCCCCAGCATTTT.

This clone was recorded many times. This CDR3 is CATQGVKDEQYF. In DNA form, the CDR3 reads TGTGCCACCCAAGGGGTCAAGGACGAGCAGTACTTC. The rearrangement uses TRBV24-1 and TRBJ2-7; a weak D match, TRBD1 (5 bases). CDR1 is KGHDR and CDR2 is SFDVKD in the germline V gene. Trimming removed 9 bases at V and 5 bases at J, with 13 bases between. This CDR3 region has 12 residues.

The CDR3 DNA reads TGTGCCAGCAGCAGACTCCCCCTCAACTCCGATGAGCAGTTCTTC. Translating it yields CASSRLPLNSDEQFF. V gene TRBV6-1 combines with J gene TRBJ2-1; the D is unclear. Looked up from germline, CDR1 is MNHNS and CDR2 is SASEGT. The CDR3 spans 15 residues. Trimming removed 6 bases from V and 8 bases from J, with 20 bases in between.

There are many counts of this clone. The chain joins TRBV27 to TRBJ2-1; D uncertain. The CDR3 length is 15 residues. Germline V gene lookup returns CDR1 MNHEY and CDR2 SMNVEV (reference sequence). V shed 6 bases and J shed 1 base, with 13 bases lying between them. The CDR3 loop reads CASSTGVRSYNEQFF. CDR3 nucleotide sequence: TGTGCCAGCAGCACGGGTGTTCGGTCCTACAATGAGCAGTTCTTC.

Concerning this clone: This may be a read error: a much more frequent sequence differs by one nucleotide. The CDR3 ends on some other residue instead of the conserved phenylalanine or tryptophan, so this is likely a read error. No DNA is shown, since the ends of the CDR3 on it are uncertain; the CDR3 is the one TCRdb lists. This chain links TRBV5-6 with TRBJ2-1; the listed D gene, TRBD1, was not tested against the DNA. In germline, CDR1 is SGHDT, CDR2 YYEEEE. The CDR3 is 9 residues long, counting both termini. The CDR3 loop is CANIPTLFY.

V is TRBV6-2 or TRBV6-3 and J is TRBJ1-6; D perhaps matches TRBD1 (6 bases). Trimming pared 4 bases from V and 8 bases from J, leaving 9 bases between. Germline V gene sequence: CDR1 MNHEY, CDR2 SVGEGT. The length of the CDR3 is 13 residues. CDR3 coding DNA: TGTGCCAGCAGTTGGGGGCAAGATTCACCCCTCCACTTT. Protein: CASSWGQDSPLHF.